These T cell receptor beta chains were read from a single sample in a study of Tregs in tolerant kidney transplant recipients. This table comes from immunoSEQ multiplex PCR, and its TCRdb copy is limited to in-frame clones, with some not included. The profile shows 95,000 to 120,000 clones, around 91% of them singletons. The sequencing used CD4+ T cells from blood, collected before the transplant. These receptors all come from a human donor who received a combined kidney and bone marrow transplant. The CDR3 runs from the conserved cysteine through the conserved F or W. A D gene is named only where the DNA matches it firmly. Clone sizes are given selectively: once, few, many, or a class where the clone is expanded.

cdr3_aa,cdr3_nt,v_call,d_call,j_call,clone_size,cdr3_length
CASSFRASGRGGETQYF,TGTGCCAGCAGTTTTCGGGCTAGCGGGAGGGGGGGAGAGACCCAGTACTTC,TRBV28,TRBD2,TRBJ2-5,once,17
CASRKTGMNTEAFF,TGTGCCAGCAGAAAGACAGGGATGAACACTGAAGCTTTCTTT,TRBV6-4,TRBD1,TRBJ1-1,NA,14
CASSLLGQGAMNTEAFF,TGTGCCAGCAGTTTATTAGGGCAGGGGGCAATGAACACTGAAGCTTTCTTT,TRBV28,TRBD1,TRBJ1-1,NA,17
CASSPPQGYNEQFF,TGTGCCAGCTCACCACCCCAGGGTTACAATGAGCAGTTCTTC,TRBV18,NA,TRBJ2-1,few,14
CASSLWAGGPYGYTF,TGTGCCAGCAGTTTATGGGCAGGGGGGCCCTATGGCTACACCTTC,TRBV28,TRBD1,TRBJ1-2,once,15
CASSSWGDVNTEAFF,TGTGCCAGCAGCTCGTGGGGGGACGTTAACACTGAAGCTTTCTTT,TRBV7-2,NA,TRBJ1-1,once,15
CASSQNEKLFF,TGTGCCAGCAGCCAGAATGAAAAACTGTTTTTT,TRBV5-5,NA,TRBJ1-4,NA,11
CASSSPGLGNTGELFF,TGTGCCAGCAGCTCCCCGGGACTAGGGAACACCGGGGAGCTGTTTTTT,TRBV5-6,TRBD2,TRBJ2-2,NA,16
CASSSGLIAGYTF,TGTGCCAGTAGTTCCGGCTTGATAGCTGGCTACACCTTC,TRBV19,NA,TRBJ1-2,NA,13
CASSKVGRTYEQYF,TGTGCCAGCAGCAAAGTGGGGCGGACCTACGAGCAGTACTTC,TRBV21-1,NA,TRBJ2-7,once,14
CASSGGGAEETQYF,TGCGCCAGCAGCGGAGGGGGGGCAGAAGAGACCCAGTACTTC,TRBV5-1,NA,TRBJ2-5,once,14
CASSPGRGGVGQPQHF,TGTGCCAGCAGTCCAGGGAGGGGGGGGGTAGGTCAGCCCCAGCATTTT,TRBV27,NA,TRBJ1-5,NA,16
CSVGTGVTGYTF,TGCAGCGTTGGGACAGGGGTAACTGGCTACACCTTC,TRBV29-1,TRBD1,TRBJ1-2,NA,12
CASSLGRGRYGYTF,TGTGCCAGCAGCTTGGGCAGGGGGAGGTATGGCTACACCTTC,TRBV5-6,TRBD1,TRBJ1-2,NA,14
CASSRFTGTSTGELFF,TGTGCCAGCAGCAGATTCACAGGTACCAGTACCGGGGAGCTGTTTTTT,TRBV13,NA,TRBJ2-2,NA,16
CASSPGGGYGYTF,TGTGCCAGCTCACCAGGGGGCGGCTATGGCTACACCTTC,TRBV18,NA,TRBJ1-2,NA,13
CASSLLGGGEVEAFF,TGTGCCAGCAGTTTATTGGGGGGGGGTGAGGTTGAAGCTTTCTTT,TRBV27,NA,TRBJ1-1,NA,15
CASSAGGVVAETQYF,TGCGCCAGCAGCGCCGGGGGGGTTGTTGCGGAGACCCAGTACTTC,TRBV4-1,TRBD2,TRBJ2-5,NA,15
CASSLRQTYGYTF,TGTGCCAGCAGCCTGCGACAGACCTATGGCTACACCTTC,TRBV5-4,NA,TRBJ1-2,NA,13
CASSPDRGRETQYF,TGTGCCAGCAGCCCGGACAGGGGGCGGGAGACCCAGTACTTC,TRBV5-4,TRBD1,TRBJ2-5,NA,14
CASASEGGPTDTQYF,TGTGCCAGTGCCTCAGAGGGGGGGCCCACAGATACGCAGTATTTT,TRBV6-4,NA,TRBJ2-3,NA,15
CASSAFLAGSNEKLFF,TGTGCCAGCAGTGCTTTCCTTGCGGGGTCTAATGAAAAACTGTTTTTT,TRBV27,NA,TRBJ1-4,NA,16
CASSLASGTDEKLFF,TGCGCCAGCAGCTTGGCCTCCGGGACAGATGAAAAACTGTTTTTT,TRBV5-1,TRBD1,TRBJ1-4,NA,15
CASSLGTERYEQYF,TGCGCCAGCAGCCTCGGGACAGAGCGCTACGAGCAGTACTTC,TRBV5-1,TRBD1,TRBJ2-7,few,14